This TCR beta chain was captured in a study of OX40 agonist ivuxolimab in advanced cancers. The method was immunoSEQ multiplex PCR; TCRdb's version includes in-frame clones alone and lacks a portion of them. The sample holds more than 25,000 clones, around 85% seen once. From germline, CDR1 is SGDLS and CDR2 YYNGEE. J gave up 5 bases and V 0 bases, and 11 bases lay outside the gene matches. The CDR3 totals 17 residues. The receptor was isolated from an adult with an advanced solid tumor such as melanoma, head and neck, liver or kidney cancer. The V and J genes are TRBV9 and TRBJ2-5, with TRBD2 matching 9 bases. The specimen comprised CD4+ or CD8+ T cells sorted from blood, sampled in a trial of the OX40 agonist ivuxolimab. Here the CDR3 reads CASSVEGSGSWGETQYF. Written as DNA, the CDR3 is TGTGCCAGCAGCGTAGAGGGTAGCGGGAGCTGGGGGGAGACCCAGTACTTC.